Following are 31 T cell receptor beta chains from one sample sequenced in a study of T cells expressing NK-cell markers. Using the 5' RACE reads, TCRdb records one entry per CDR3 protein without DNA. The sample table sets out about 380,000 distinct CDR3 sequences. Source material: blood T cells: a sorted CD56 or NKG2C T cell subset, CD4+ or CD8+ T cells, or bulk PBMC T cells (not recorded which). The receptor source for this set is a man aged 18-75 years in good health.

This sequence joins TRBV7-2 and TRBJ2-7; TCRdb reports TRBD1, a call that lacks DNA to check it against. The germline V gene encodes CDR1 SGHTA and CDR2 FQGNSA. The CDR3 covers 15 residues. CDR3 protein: CASSWDRGAGWEQYF.

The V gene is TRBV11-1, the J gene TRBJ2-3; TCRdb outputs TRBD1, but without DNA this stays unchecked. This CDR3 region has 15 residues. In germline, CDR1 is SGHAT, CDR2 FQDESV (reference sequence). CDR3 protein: CASSLVGGLIDTQYF.

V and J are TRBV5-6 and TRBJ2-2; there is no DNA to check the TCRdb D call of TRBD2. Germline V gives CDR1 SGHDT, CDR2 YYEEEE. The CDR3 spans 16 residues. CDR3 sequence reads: CASSFGLATINGELFF.

CDR3 amino acids: CASTRTNPINEQFF. V is TRBV7-8 and J is TRBJ2-1; TCRdb names TRBD2, which stays unverified in the absence of DNA. CDR3 length: 14 amino acids. Germline V gene data show CDR1 as SGHVS and CDR2 as FQNEAQ. Looking up the rest from reference TRBV7-8 and TRBJ2-1 gives the full variable domain: GAGVSQSPRYKVAKRGQDVALRCDPISGHVSLFWYQQALGQGPEFLTYFQNEAQLDKSGLPSDRFFAERPEGSVSTLKIQRTQQEDSAVYLCASTRTNPINEQFFGPGTRLTVL.

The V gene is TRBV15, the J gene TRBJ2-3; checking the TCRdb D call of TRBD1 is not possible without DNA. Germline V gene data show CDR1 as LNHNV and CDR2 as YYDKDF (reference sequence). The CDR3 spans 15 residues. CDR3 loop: CATSTRTGITDTQYF.

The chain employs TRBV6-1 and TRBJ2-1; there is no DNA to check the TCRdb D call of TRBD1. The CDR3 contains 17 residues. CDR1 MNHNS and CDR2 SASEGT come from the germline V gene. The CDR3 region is CASSVGLGRGYYNEQFF.

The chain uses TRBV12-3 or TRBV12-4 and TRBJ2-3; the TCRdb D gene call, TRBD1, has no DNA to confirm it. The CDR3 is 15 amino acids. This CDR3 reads CASSPPGQSTDTQYF.

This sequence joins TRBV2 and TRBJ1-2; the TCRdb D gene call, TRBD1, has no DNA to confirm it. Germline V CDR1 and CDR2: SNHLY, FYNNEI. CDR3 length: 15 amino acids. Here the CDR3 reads CASSEEQGNNYGYTF.

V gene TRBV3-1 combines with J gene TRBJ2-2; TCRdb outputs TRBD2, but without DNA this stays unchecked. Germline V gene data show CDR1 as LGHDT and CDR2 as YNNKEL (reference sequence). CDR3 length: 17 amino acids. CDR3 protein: CASSQVSGRLNTGELFF.

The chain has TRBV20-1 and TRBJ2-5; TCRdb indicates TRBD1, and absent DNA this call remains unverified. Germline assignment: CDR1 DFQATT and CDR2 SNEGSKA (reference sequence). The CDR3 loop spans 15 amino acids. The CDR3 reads CSARGGQDPRETQYF.

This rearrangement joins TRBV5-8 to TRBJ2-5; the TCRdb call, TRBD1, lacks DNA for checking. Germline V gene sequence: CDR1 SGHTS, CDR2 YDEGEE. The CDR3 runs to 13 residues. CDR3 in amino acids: CASSQAPGQTQYF.

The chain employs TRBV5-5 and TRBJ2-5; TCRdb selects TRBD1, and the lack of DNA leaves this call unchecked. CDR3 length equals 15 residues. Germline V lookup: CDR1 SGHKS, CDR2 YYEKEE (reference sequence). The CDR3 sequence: CASSLEYAGSLTQYF.

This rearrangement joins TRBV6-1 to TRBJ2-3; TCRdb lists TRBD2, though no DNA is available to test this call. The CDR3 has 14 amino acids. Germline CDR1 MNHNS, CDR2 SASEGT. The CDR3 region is CATKMSGGGDTQYF.

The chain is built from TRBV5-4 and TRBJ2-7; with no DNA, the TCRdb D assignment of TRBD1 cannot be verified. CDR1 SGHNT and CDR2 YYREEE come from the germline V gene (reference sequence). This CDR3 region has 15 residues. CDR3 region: CASSPEALRGSEQYF.

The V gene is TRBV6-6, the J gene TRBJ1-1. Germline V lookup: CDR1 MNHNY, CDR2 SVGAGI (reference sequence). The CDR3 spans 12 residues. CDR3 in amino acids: CASSYRHSEAFF.

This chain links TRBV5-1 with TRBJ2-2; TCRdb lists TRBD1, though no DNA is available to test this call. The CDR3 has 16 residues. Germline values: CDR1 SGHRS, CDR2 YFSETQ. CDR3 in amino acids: CASSPDTALRTGELFF.

The CDR3 loop reads CSVEGREGAPYEQYF. V is TRBV29-1 and J is TRBJ2-7; TCRdb proposes TRBD1, but this gene call is untestable without DNA. CDR3 length equals 15 residues. Germline V gene sequence: CDR1 SQVTM, CDR2 ANQGSEA.

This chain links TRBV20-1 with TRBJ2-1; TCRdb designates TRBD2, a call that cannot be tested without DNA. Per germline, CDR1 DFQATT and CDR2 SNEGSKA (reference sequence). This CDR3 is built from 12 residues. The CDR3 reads CSALRLGEEQFF.

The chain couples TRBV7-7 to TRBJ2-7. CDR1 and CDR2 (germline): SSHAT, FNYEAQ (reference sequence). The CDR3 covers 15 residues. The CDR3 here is CASSSSRGAPNEQYF.

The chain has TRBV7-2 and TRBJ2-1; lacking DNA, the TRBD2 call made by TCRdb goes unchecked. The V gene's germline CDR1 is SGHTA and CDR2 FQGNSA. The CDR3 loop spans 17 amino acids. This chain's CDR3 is CASSLGGSGGPYNEQFF.

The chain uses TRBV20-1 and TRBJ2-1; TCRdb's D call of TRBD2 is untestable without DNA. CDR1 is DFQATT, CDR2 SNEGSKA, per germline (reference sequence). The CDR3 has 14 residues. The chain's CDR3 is CSARLAGGNNEQFF.

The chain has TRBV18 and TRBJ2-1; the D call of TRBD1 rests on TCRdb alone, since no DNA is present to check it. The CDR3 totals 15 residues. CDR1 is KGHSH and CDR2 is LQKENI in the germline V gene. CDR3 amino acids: CASSSDDRVGDEQFF.

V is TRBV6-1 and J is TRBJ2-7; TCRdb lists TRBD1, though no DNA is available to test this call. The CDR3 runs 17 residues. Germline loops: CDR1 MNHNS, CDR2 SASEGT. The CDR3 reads CASSVETQGAGSYEQYF.

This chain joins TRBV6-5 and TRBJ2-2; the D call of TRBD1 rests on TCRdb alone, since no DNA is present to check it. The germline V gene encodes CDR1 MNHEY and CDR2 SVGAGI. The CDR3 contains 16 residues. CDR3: CASSYSIGAGAGELFF.

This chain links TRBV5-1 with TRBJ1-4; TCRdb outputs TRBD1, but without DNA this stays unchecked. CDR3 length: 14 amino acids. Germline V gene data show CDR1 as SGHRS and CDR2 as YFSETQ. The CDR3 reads CASSTGGAVEKLFF. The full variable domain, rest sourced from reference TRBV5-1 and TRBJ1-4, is KAGVTQTPRYLIKTRGQQVTLSCSPISGHRSVSWYQQTPGQGLQFLFEYFSETQRNKGNFPGRFSGRQFSNSRSEMNVSTLELGDSALYLCASSTGGAVEKLFFGSGTQLSVL.

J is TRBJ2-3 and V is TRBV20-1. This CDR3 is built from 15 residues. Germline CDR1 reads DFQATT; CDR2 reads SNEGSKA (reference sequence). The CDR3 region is CSAVARALGTDTQYF.

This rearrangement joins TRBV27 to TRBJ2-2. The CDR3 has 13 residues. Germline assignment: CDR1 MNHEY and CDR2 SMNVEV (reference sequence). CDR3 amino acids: CASSLLATGELFF.

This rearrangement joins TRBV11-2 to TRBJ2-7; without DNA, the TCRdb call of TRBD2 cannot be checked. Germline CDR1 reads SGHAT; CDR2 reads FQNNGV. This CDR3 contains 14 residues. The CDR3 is CASSLLGQNYEQYF.

CDR3 amino acids: CFGSGTNYGYTF. The chain links TRBV2 to TRBJ1-2; no DNA is available, so the TRBD1 call from TCRdb remains unchecked. This CDR3 has 12 amino acids. The germline CDR1 and CDR2 sequences are SNHLY and FYNNEI.

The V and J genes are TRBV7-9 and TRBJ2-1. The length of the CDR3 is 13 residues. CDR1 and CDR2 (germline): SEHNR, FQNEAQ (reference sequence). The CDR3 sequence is CASSLRDLDEQFF.

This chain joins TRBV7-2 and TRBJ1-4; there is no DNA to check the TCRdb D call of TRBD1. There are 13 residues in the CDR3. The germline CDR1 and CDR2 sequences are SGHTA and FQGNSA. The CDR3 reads CASSWQGSEKLFF.